This T cell receptor beta chain derives from a study of blood T cell repertoires in COVID-19. Participants reported their clinical history, and cohort assignment relied on those reports. Deletions cut 5 bases from V and 6 bases from J, with 14 bases between. This CDR3 spans 14 amino acids. CDR1 and CDR2 (germline): SGHVS, FQNEAQ. The protocol was immunoSEQ multiplex PCR, while the TCRdb copy is restricted to in-frame clones and leaves out a portion. The sample consists of fewer than 350,000 clones, 89% of them appearing once. Sample: PBMCs or T cells enriched from blood (not recorded which). The clonotype comes from a woman between 35 and 50 years old who had recovered from COVID-19. This rearrangement joins TRBV7-8 to TRBJ1-3, with D hard to call. The CDR3 DNA reads as TGTGCCAGCAGCGACACAAAGAGGGAAAACACCATATATTTT. Amino acids: CASSDTKRENTIYF.